The 2 T cell receptor beta chains presented below share a single source sample, sequenced in a study of T cell clonotyping in hematopoietic cell transplantation. Data came from immunoSEQ multiplex PCR; TCRdb stores just in-frame clones and leaves some out. Of tens of thousands of clones listed, under 90% were seen once; the top ten hold 4.5% to 6.5%. Noted time point: recipient sample about 28 days before transplant, after cytoreduction. Specimen: peripheral blood mononuclear cells, collected before stem cell transplant. The receptors were gathered from a man aged 55-75 years with biphenotypic leukemia. Some clones in this sample may be carry-over from other donors' samples.

The chain combines TRBV10-3 with TRBJ2-7; a weak D match, TRBD2 (6 bases). This CDR3 has 13 residues. CDR1 and CDR2 from the germline V gene are ENHRY and SYGVKD. With 7 bases removed from V and 5 bases from J, the gap between germline ends came to 15 bases. CDR3 sequence reads: CAIMGRELDEQYF. The CDR3 DNA follows: TGTGCCATCATGGGACGGGAGCTGGACGAGCAGTACTTC.

The V and J genes are TRBV7-2 and TRBJ2-7, with 9 bases aligning to TRBD1. The CDR3 sequence is 13 residues long. Germline V gene sequence: CDR1 SGHTA, CDR2 FQGNSA. The V and J ends lost 5 bases and 7 bases, in that order; junction bases with no gene match: 6. The DNA for the CDR3 is TGTGCCAGCAGCCCAGGGACAGGGCGGGAGCAGTACTTC. Protein sequence: CASSPGTGREQYF.